The 30 T cell receptor beta chains in this list originate from one sample, sequenced in a study of beta chain features in type 1 diabetes. Isolated RNA was reverse transcribed in full, so expressed TCRB transcripts were sequenced. Some clones are missing from TCRdb's copy, which holds only in-frame ones; the method was immunoSEQ multiplex PCR. The repertoire holds about 320,000 clones, with about 14% as singletons. Input material: central memory CD4+ T cells from blood. The source is a man younger than 40 in good health.

The chain has TRBV29-1 and TRBJ1-2, with D tentatively TRBD1 (5 bases). Trimming left V 6 bases short and J 7 bases short, with 15 bases between. Germline V lookup: CDR1 SQVTM, CDR2 ANQGSEA. There are 12 residues in the CDR3. DNA for the CDR3: TGCAGCGTCGGCGAAACTAGGGGTGGCTACACCTTC. Amino acid sequence: CSVGETRGGYTF.

A note on this clone: This same CDR3 is encoded by further DNA sequences in the sample. This chain joins TRBV30 and TRBJ2-1, with unresolved D. The V end lost 4 bases, the J end lost 1 base, and 2 bases lay between the germline ends. Per germline, CDR1 GTSNPN and CDR2 SVGIG (reference sequence). The CDR3 is made up of 11 amino acids. The CDR3 DNA follows: TGTGCCTGGACTTCCTACAATGAGCAGTTCTTC. Its protein product is CAWTSYNEQFF.

This chain links TRBV5-6 with TRBJ2-2, with no clear D. Trimming removed 0 bases at V and 4 bases at J, with 7 bases between. Germline assignment: CDR1 SGHDT and CDR2 YYEEEE. The CDR3 consists of 14 residues. The CDR3 DNA is TGTGCCAGCAGCTTGGAACAGTCCACCGGGGAGCTGTTTTTT. Amino acids: CASSLEQSTGELFF. The full variable domain, its missing parts supplied by reference TRBV5-6 and TRBJ2-2, is DAGVTQSPTHLIKTRGQQVTLRCSPKSGHDTVSWYQQALGQGPQFIFQYYEEEERQRGNFPDRFSGHQFPNYSSELNVNALLLGDSALYLCASSLEQSTGELFFGEGSRLTVL.

The chain's CDR3 is CASSQDQGTEAFF. DNA for the CDR3: TGCGCCAGCAGCCAAGATCAGGGCACTGAAGCTTTCTTT. V gene TRBV4-1 combines with J gene TRBJ1-1, with D possibly TRBD1 on 5 matching bases. The CDR3 spans 13 residues. Trimming cost V 0 bases and J 4 bases, with 6 bases left between them. Germline V lookup: CDR1 MGHRA, CDR2 YSYEKL.

The rearrangement links TRBV7-2 to TRBJ1-5, with 7 bases matching TRBD1. Germline trimming cut 5 bases from V and 4 bases from J; bases unmatched to any gene: 2. The CDR3 loop spans 13 amino acids. Germline V lookup: CDR1 SGHTA, CDR2 FQGNSA. The CDR3 reads CASSPGGNQPQHF. The CDR3 nucleotides read TGTGCCAGCAGCCCAGGGGGGAATCAGCCCCAGCATTTT.

In its sample, this clone was seen many times. The chain has TRBV5-1 and TRBJ2-3; TRBD2 matches 11 bases. The germline CDR1 and CDR2 sequences are SGHRS and YFSETQ. Trimming removed 5 bases from V and 14 bases from J; junction bases left unmatched: 16. This CDR3 region has 15 residues. CDR3 residues: CASSPFLTSGVVWYF. Written as DNA, the CDR3 is TGCGCCAGCAGTCCCTTTTTGACTAGCGGGGTTGTGTGGTATTTT. The whole variable domain, filled in from reference TRBV5-1 and TRBJ2-3, reads KAGVTQTPRYLIKTRGQQVTLSCSPISGHRSVSWYQQTPGQGLQFLFEYFSETQRNKGNFPGRFSGRQFSNSRSEMNVSTLELGDSALYLCASSPFLTSGVVWYFGPGTRLTVL.

This clone was picked up a small number of times. V usage is TRBV18 and J usage is TRBJ2-1, with 9 bases aligning to TRBD1. J was trimmed by 6 bases and V by 2 bases; bases with no gene match: 5. Per germline, CDR1 KGHSH and CDR2 LQKENI. This CDR3 has 15 residues. The CDR3 protein is CASSPDRGSLNEQFF. CDR3 nucleotides: TGTGCCAGCTCACCAGACAGGGGGTCTCTCAATGAGCAGTTCTTC.

This clone turned up a few times. The chain couples TRBV30 to TRBJ2-2; 9 nucleotides agree with TRBD1. Unmatched junction bases numbered 11, after V lost 2 bases and J lost 4 bases. Per germline, CDR1 GTSNPN and CDR2 SVGIG (reference sequence). This CDR3 has 17 amino acids. The CDR3 bases are TGTGCCTGGAGTTATACAGGGGGCATCAAACGCACCGGGGAGCTGTTTTTT. Translated: CAWSYTGGIKRTGELFF. Together with reference TRBV30 and TRBJ2-2, the CDR3 gives the full variable domain: SQTIHQWPATLVQPVGSPLSLECTVEGTSNPNLYWYRQAAGRGLQLLFYSVGIGQISSEVPQNLSASRPQDRQFILSSKKLLLSDSGFYLCAWSYTGGIKRTGELFFGEGSRLTVL.

This clone was counted at least ten times. The chain carries TRBV5-5 and TRBJ2-5; 12 positions agree with TRBD2. CDR3 length: 16 residues. The germline gives CDR1 SGHKS, CDR2 YYEKEE (reference sequence). The V segment lost 2 bases and the J segment 5 bases; nucleotides outside the gene matches: 7. The CDR3 here is CASSLLLAGGRETQYF. The CDR3, as DNA: TGTGCCAGCAGCTTACTCCTAGCGGGGGGGCGTGAGACCCAGTACTTC.

This clone showed up just a few times. The V call is TRBV7-3, the J call TRBJ2-1; D may be TRBD2 (6 bases). V was clipped by 5 bases and J by 9 bases, with 11 bases between them. CDR3 size: 12 residues. CDR1 and CDR2 from the germline V gene are SGHTA and FQGTGA. The CDR3 sequence is CASSQLGSEQFF. The CDR3 nucleotides read TGTGCCAGCAGCCAACTCGGGAGTGAGCAGTTCTTC.

In its sample, this clone was seen a few times. The germline gene is not matched at one end of the junction; a read error may be the cause. The chain joins TRBV6-6 to TRBJ2-3; D call uncertain. This CDR3 contains 14 residues. Germline-derived CDR1 and CDR2 are MNHNY and SVGAGI (reference sequence). The CDR3: CASSDSGPSDTQYF. The DNA of the CDR3 is TGTGCCAGCAGTGACTCCGGACCATCAGATACGCAGTATTTT.

This clone was picked up a small number of times. The chain couples TRBV5-4 to TRBJ1-5; TRBD1 might be the D (6 bases). CDR3 length: 13 amino acids. The V end lost 4 bases, the J end lost 5 bases, and 10 bases lay between the germline ends. Germline values: CDR1 SGHNT, CDR2 YYREEE (reference sequence). The CDR3 region is CASSRDTHQPQHF. The CDR3 DNA reads as TGTGCCAGCAGCCGGGACACCCATCAGCCCCAGCATTTT.

The V and J genes are TRBV30 and TRBJ1-1, with D possibly TRBD1 on 6 matching bases. Germline-derived CDR1 and CDR2 are GTSNPN and SVGIG (reference sequence). Trimming left V 0 bases short and J 0 bases short, with 14 bases between. The CDR3 contains 16 residues. CDR3 nucleotides: TGTGCCTGGAGTGTCCGGCGGGGGGCCCTGAACACTGAAGCTTTCTTT. Protein product: CAWSVRRGALNTEAFF.

V gene TRBV18 combines with J gene TRBJ2-2; TRBD1 matches 8 bases. The CDR3 has 16 residues. V lost 6 bases, J lost 6 bases, and 12 bases stayed unmatched. CDR1 and CDR2 from the germline V gene are KGHSH and LQKENI. CDR3 region: CASSPGQGFLAGELFF. The CDR3 nucleotides read TGTGCCAGCTCCCCCGGACAGGGATTTCTCGCCGGGGAGCTGTTTTTT.

This clone was detected a few times. It differs at one base from a far larger clone, so likely a read error. Distinct nucleotide sequences in the sample also encode this CDR3. The chain recombines TRBV5-4 with TRBJ1-2; no clear D gene. The CDR3 consists of 15 residues. V was shortened by 4 bases and J by 0 bases, with 13 bases between the two germline ends. Looked up from germline, CDR1 is SGHNT and CDR2 is YYREEE (reference sequence). CDR3 in DNA: TGTGCCAGCAGCCAAAACAGAGTAGCTAACTATGGCTACACCTTC. Its protein product is CASSQNRVANYGYTF.

The chain links TRBV9 to TRBJ2-5, with 7 bases fitting TRBD2. The CDR3 spans 15 residues. Losses at the gene ends were 0 bases for V and 4 bases for J; bases not matched to a gene: 6. Germline V gene data show CDR1 as SGDLS and CDR2 as YYNGEE. This CDR3 is CASSVEAGSRETQYF. Here the CDR3 DNA reads TGTGCCAGCAGCGTAGAAGCGGGATCGAGAGAGACCCAGTACTTC.

Worth noting for this clone: At one of its ends the junction is not consistent with the germline gene, which may arise from a read error. The genes are TRBV7-7 and TRBJ2-5; D remains unclear. This CDR3 contains 15 residues. The V gene's germline CDR1 is SSHAT and CDR2 FNYEAQ (reference sequence). The DNA of the CDR3 is TGTGCTAGCAGCTTTGTGGCGAGTCCCCAAGAGACCCAGTACTTC. Translation: CASSFVASPQETQYF.

The chain uses TRBV12-2 and TRBJ2-3; the table's D gene call, TRBD1, was not cross checked with the DNA. TRBV12-2 counts as a pseudogene. The CDR3 is 18 residues long. The CDR3 spells CASRLQNDLLQSTDTQYF. The CDR3 nucleotides read TGTGCAAGTCGCTTACAAAACGATCTCCTACAGAGCACAGATACGCAGTATTTT.

Here the CDR3 reads CASSLFNAYGYTF. The CDR3 region has the DNA TGTGCCAGCAGCCTCTTTAACGCCTATGGCTACACCTTC. This chain uses TRBV5-4 with TRBJ1-2; D uncertain. V dropped 4 bases and J dropped 4 bases, with 11 bases sitting between them. The CDR3 is 13 amino acids. Germline V gene data show CDR1 as SGHNT and CDR2 as YYREEE (reference sequence).

The chain recombines TRBV7-2 with TRBJ2-1, with TRBD2 identical over 7 bases. Germline V gene lookup returns CDR1 SGHTA and CDR2 FQGNSA. The V and J ends lost 5 bases and 2 bases, in that order; junction bases with no gene match: 6. This CDR3 region has 15 residues. In DNA, the CDR3 is TGTGCCAGCAGCCCATTTGGGACTACCTACAATGAGCAGTTCTTC. Protein sequence: CASSPFGTTYNEQFF.

This clone came up many times. V is TRBV10-2 and J is TRBJ1-5; D might be TRBD1 (5 bases). CDR3 length equals 14 residues. V was cut by 2 bases and J by 7 bases, with 12 bases left in between. Germline V gene lookup returns CDR1 WSHSY and CDR2 SAAADI. The CDR3 nucleotides are TGCGCCAGCAGTGAGAACGGGGGAGGACAGCCCCAGCATTTT. This encodes CASSENGGGQPQHF.

The rearrangement joins TRBV7-8 to TRBJ2-3, with D possibly matching TRBD1 (5 bases). Per germline, CDR1 SGHVS and CDR2 FQNEAQ. V lost 1 base and J 3 bases, leaving 11 bases between the germline ends. The CDR3 totals 15 residues. In nucleotides, the CDR3 is TGTGCCAGCAGCTTAGAAGGGGTTGGGACAGATACGCAGTATTTT. Translation gives CASSLEGVGTDTQYF.

This clone was recorded many times. The V and J genes are TRBV11-2 and TRBJ1-2; D gene uncertain. The CDR3 is 15 amino acids. The ends were cut back, 1 base at V and 0 bases at J, with 9 bases in the middle. Germline V gene data show CDR1 as SGHAT and CDR2 as FQNNGV. The CDR3 nucleotides are TGTGCCAGCAGCTTAGGGTACAGTACTAACTATGGCTACACCTTC. This encodes CASSLGYSTNYGYTF.

This sequence joins TRBV19 and TRBJ2-7; TRBD1 matches 9 bases. Per germline, CDR1 LNHDA and CDR2 SQIVND (reference sequence). V shed 1 base, J shed 2 bases, and the junction held 9 bases outside the gene matches. The CDR3 has 17 amino acids. The CDR3 DNA sequence: TGTGCCAGTAGTATAGGATTCGGGACAGGGCTCGCCTACGAGCAGTACTTC. Translation gives CASSIGFGTGLAYEQYF.

As for this clone: A far larger clone is only one base removed, so a read error is likely. Within the sample, other DNA sequences also encode this same CDR3. The chain is built from TRBV4-1 and TRBJ2-1; 12 nucleotides line up with TRBD2. Trimming at V came to 5 bases and at J to 4 bases, leaving 3 bases not matched to a gene. The CDR3 has 15 amino acids. Per the germline V gene, CDR1 is MGHRA and CDR2 is YSYEKL. The CDR3 region has the DNA TGCGCCAGCAGCAGAGGGACTAGCGGGTACAATGAGCAGTTCTTC. The encoded protein is CASSRGTSGYNEQFF.

This clone was counted ten times or more. The V gene is TRBV2, the J gene TRBJ2-5; a possible D gene is TRBD1 (6 bases). CDR1 is SNHLY, CDR2 FYNNEI, per germline. This CDR3 is built from 14 residues. Trimming took off 4 bases at V and 0 bases at J, with 9 bases between the two ends. CDR3 nucleotides: TGTGCCAGCAGTGGGACAGTGTACCAAGAGACCCAGTACTTC. Encoded protein: CASSGTVYQETQYF. Complete variable domain (other parts from reference TRBV2 and TRBJ2-5): EPEVTQTPSHQVTQMGQEVILRCVPISNHLYFYWYRQILGQKVEFLVSFYNNEISEKSEIFDDQFSVERPDGSNFTLKIRSTKLEDSAMYFCASSGTVYQETQYFGPGTRLLVL.

This clone occurred a few times. The rearrangement links TRBV7-9 to TRBJ2-5; tentatively, D is TRBD2 (6 bases). With 5 bases removed from V and 6 bases from J, the gap between germline ends came to 13 bases. This CDR3 is built from 13 residues. CDR1 and CDR2 from the germline V gene are SEHNR and FQNEAQ (reference sequence). CDR3 nucleotides: TGTGCCAGCAGCGGACGGGGGTTCCAGACCCAGTACTTC. Its translation is CASSGRGFQTQYF.

Comment on this clone: With only one base between it and a far larger clone, this is likely a read error. The V and J genes are TRBV9 and TRBJ1-1; D possibly corresponds to TRBD1 (5 bases). Trimming pared 3 bases from V and 1 base from J, leaving 7 bases between. This CDR3 has 13 residues. Germline V gene sequence: CDR1 SGDLS, CDR2 YYNGEE. CDR3 amino acids: CASSAQGNTEAFF. In DNA form, the CDR3 reads TGTGCCAGCAGCGCCCAGGGGAACACTGAAGCTTTCTTT. Full variable domain (remainder filled in from reference TRBV9 and TRBJ1-1): DSGVTQTPKHLITATGQRVTLRCSPRSGDLSVYWYQQSLDQGLQFLIQYYNGEERAKGNILERFSAQQFPDLHSELNLSSLELGDSALYFCASSAQGNTEAFFGQGTRLTVV.

With regard to this clone: One end of the junction is discordant with germline, which a read error may explain. As DNA, the CDR3 is TGTGCCAGCAGGACTAGAGAGACCAAGTACTTC. Its translation: CASRTRETKYF. The chain recombines TRBV28 with TRBJ2-5; perhaps TRBD2 as D (6 bases). This CDR3 has 11 residues. Germline V lookup: CDR1 MDHEN, CDR2 SYDVKM.

This clone was found many times. The rearrangement links TRBV7-9 to TRBJ2-2, with a possible D match to TRBD2 (5 bases). With 5 bases removed from V and 4 bases from J, the gap between germline ends came to 11 bases. The CDR3 covers 14 residues. The germline CDR1 and CDR2 sequences are SEHNR and FQNEAQ (reference sequence). The CDR3 DNA reads TGTGCCAGCAGCACGGGGATTAGCACCGGGGAGCTGTTTTTT. This sequence encodes CASSTGISTGELFF.